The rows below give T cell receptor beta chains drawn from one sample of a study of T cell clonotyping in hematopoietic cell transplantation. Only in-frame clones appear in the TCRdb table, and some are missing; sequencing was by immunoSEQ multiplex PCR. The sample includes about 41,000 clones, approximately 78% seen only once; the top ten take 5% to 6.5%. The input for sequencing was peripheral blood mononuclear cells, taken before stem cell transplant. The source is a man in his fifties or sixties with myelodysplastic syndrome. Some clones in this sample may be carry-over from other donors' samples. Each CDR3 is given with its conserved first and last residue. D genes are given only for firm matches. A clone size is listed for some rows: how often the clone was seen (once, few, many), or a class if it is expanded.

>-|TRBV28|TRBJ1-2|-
TGTGCCAGCAGTTCCGGCGGGACAAAAGGGAGCGCCTATGGCTACACCTTC
CASSSGGTKGSAYGYTF
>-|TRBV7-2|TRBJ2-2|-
TGTGCCAGCAGCTTAGACAGGTCGAACACCGGGGAGCTGTTTTTT
CASSLDRSNTGELFF
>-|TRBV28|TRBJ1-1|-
TGTGCCAGCAGTTTATGGCTATCTGAAGCTTTCTTT
CASSLWLSEAFF
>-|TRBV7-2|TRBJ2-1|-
TGTGCCAGCAGCCGCGAGCGGCGGGATGAGCAGTTCTTC
CASSRERRDEQFF
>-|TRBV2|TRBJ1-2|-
TGTGCCAGGTTGATTCCGGGGGACGGAGTTAAGGGCTACACCTTC
CARLIPGDGVKGYTF
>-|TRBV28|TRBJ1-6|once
TGTGCCAGCAGGAAGGGGAATTCACCCCTCCACTTT
CASRKGNSPLHF
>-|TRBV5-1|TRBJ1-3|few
TGCGCCAGCAGCTTGGAGTCCGGGACTGGAAACACCATATATTTT
CASSLESGTGNTIYF
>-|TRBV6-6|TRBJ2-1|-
TGTGCCAGCAGTTACCGACAGTACAATGAGCAGTTCTTC
CASSYRQYNEQFF
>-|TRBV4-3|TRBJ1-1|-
TGCGCCAGCAGCCGGGACATACTGAACACTGAAGCTTTCTTT
CASSRDILNTEAFF
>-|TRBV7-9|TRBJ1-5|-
TGTGCCAGCAGCTTAGATTATACCGGTTACAATCAGCCCCAGCATTTT
CASSLDYTGYNQPQHF
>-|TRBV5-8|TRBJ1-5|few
TGTGCCAGCAGCTTGTTTACCGGGACAAGCAATCAGCCCCAGCATTTT
CASSLFTGTSNQPQHF
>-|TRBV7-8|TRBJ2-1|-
TGTGCCAGCAGCTTAGACGAGGGACACAGGCAGTTCTTC
CASSLDEGHRQFF
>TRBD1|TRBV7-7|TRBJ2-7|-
TGTGCTAGCAGCCCGCGACAGGGGACCCTTTTCCGATTCGAGCAGTACTTC
CASSPRQGTLFRFEQYF
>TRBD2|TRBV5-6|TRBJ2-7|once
TGTGCCAGCAGCCCGGGGGGTTTCAATGGGTGGTCCTACGAGCAGTACTTC
CASSPGGFNGWSYEQYF
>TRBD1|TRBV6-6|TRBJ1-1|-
TGTGCCAGCCTTACTCGCGTTACAGGGGGAGACACTGAAGCTTTCTTT
CASLTRVTGGDTEAFF
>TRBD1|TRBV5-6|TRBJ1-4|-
TGTGCCAGCAGCTTTGGGACAGGGGGCAACGAAAAACTGTTTTTT
CASSFGTGGNEKLFF